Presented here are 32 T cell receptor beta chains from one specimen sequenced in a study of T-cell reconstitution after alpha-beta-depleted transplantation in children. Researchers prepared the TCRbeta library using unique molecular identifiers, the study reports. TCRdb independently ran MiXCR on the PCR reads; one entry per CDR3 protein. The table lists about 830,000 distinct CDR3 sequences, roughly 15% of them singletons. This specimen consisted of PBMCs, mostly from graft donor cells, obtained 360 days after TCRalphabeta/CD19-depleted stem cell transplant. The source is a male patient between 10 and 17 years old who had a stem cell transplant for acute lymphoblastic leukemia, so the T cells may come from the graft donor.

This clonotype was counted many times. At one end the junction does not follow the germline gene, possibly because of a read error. CDR3 DNA sequence: TGTGCCAGCAGTTTAGCAGGCAGGGCCACGGGAGTCTTC. Its translation: CASSLAGRATGVF. The chain recombines TRBV25-1 with TRBJ2-1; possibly TRBD2 for D (6 bases). Germline V gene lookup returns CDR1 MGHDK and CDR2 SYGVNS. This CDR3 spans 13 amino acids.

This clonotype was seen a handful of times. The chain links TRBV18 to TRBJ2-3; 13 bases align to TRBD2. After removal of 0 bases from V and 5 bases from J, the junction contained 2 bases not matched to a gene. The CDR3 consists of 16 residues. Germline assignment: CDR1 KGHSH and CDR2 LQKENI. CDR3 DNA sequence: TGTGCCAGCTCACCACCGGGACTAGCGGGAAAAGATACGCAGTATTTT. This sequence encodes CASSPPGLAGKDTQYF.

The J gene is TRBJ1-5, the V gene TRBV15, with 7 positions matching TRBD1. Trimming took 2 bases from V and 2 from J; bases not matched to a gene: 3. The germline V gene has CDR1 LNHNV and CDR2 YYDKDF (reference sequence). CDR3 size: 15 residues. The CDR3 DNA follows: TGTGCCACCAGCAGACTCACAGGGGGCAATCAGCCCCAGCATTTT. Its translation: CATSRLTGGNQPQHF.

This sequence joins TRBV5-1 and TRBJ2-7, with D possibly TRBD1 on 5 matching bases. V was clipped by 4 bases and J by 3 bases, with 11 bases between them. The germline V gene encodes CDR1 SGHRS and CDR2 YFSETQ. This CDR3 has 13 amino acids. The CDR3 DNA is TGCGCCAGCAGCATGACAGCCCGCTACGAGCAGTACTTC. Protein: CASSMTARYEQYF.

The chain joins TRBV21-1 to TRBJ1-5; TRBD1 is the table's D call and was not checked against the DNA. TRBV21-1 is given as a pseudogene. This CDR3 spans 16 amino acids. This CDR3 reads CASSKLTENSNQPQHF. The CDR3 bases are TGTGCCAGCAGCAAACTGACAGAAAATAGCAATCAGCCCCAGCATTTT.

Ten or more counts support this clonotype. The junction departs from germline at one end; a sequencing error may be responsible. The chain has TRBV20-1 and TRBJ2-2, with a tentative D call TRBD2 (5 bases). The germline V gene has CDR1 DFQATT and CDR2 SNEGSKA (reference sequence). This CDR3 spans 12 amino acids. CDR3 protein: CSASVLGLSPVF. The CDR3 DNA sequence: TGCAGTGCTAGTGTCCTCGGACTCTCCCCCGTTTTC.

The CDR3 protein is CASSQEPSGSPYNEQFF. In DNA form, the CDR3 reads TGCGCCAGCAGCCAAGAGCCTAGCGGGAGTCCCTACAATGAGCAGTTCTTC. V gene TRBV4-1 combines with J gene TRBJ2-1; 10 bases line up with TRBD2. The germline CDR1 and CDR2 sequences are MGHRA and YSYEKL. CDR3 length equals 17 residues. V shed 0 bases, J shed 2 bases, and the junction held 4 bases outside the gene matches.

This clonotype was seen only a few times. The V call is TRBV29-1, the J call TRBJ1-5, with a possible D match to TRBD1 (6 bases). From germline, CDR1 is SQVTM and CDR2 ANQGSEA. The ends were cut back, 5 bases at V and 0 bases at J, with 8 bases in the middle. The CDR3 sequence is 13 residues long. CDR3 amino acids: CSVRQDSNQPQHF. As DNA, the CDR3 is TGCAGCGTTAGACAGGATAGCAATCAGCCCCAGCATTTT.

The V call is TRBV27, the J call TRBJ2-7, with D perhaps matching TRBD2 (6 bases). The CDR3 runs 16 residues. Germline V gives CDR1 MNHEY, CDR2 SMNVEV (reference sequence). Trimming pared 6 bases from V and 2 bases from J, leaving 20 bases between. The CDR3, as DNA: TGTGCCAGCAGCCTAACGGGAGTACCCCTTCCCTACGAGCAGTACTTC. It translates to CASSLTGVPLPYEQYF.

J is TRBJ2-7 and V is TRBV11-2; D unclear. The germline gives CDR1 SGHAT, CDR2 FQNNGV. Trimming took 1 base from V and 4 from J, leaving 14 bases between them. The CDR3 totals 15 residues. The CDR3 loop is CASSLVNVGLYEQYF. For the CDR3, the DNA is TGTGCCAGCAGCTTAGTTAACGTGGGTCTTTACGAGCAGTACTTC.

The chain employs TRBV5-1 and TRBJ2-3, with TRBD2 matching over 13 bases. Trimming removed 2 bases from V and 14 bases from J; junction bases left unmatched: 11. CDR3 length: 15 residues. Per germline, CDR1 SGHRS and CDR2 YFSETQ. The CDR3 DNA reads TGCGCCAGCAGCTTAGGACTAGCGGGAGTACCTCGGGGGTATTTT. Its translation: CASSLGLAGVPRGYF. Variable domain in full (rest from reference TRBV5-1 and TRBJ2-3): KAGVTQTPRYLIKTRGQQVTLSCSPISGHRSVSWYQQTPGQGLQFLFEYFSETQRNKGNFPGRFSGRQFSNSRSEMNVSTLELGDSALYLCASSLGLAGVPRGYFGPGTRLTVL.

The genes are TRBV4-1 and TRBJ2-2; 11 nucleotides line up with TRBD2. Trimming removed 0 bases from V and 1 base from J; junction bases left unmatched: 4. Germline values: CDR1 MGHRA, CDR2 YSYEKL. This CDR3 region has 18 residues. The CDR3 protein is CASSQDKTSGRNTGELFF. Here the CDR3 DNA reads TGCGCCAGCAGCCAAGATAAAACTAGCGGGAGGAACACCGGGGAGCTGTTTTTT.

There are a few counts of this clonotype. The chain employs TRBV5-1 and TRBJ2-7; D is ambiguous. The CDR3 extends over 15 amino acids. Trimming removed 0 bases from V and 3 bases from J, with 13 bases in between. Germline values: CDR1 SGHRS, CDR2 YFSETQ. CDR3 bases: TGCGCCAGCAGCTTGGGGGCAGTGTACTTCTACGAGCAGTACTTC. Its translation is CASSLGAVYFYEQYF.

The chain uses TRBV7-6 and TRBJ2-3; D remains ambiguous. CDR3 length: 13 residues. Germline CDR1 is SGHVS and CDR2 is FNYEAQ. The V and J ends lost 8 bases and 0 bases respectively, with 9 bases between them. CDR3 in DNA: TGTGCCAGCCAAGGCTATAGCACAGATACGCAGTATTTT. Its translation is CASQGYSTDTQYF.

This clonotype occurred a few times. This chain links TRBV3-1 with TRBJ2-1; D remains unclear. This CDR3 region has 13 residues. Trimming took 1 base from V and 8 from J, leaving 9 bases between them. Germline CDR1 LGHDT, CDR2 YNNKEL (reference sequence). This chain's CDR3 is CASSQVIIDEQFF. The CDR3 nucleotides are TGTGCCAGCAGCCAAGTTATTATAGATGAGCAGTTCTTC.

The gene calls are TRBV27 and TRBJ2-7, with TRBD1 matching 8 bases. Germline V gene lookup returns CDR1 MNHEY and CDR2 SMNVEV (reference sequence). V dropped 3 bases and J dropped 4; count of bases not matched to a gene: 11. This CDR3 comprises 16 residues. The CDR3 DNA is TGTGCCAGCAGTTTCTTTTTTCGACAGGGGTTGTACGAGCAGTACTTC. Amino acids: CASSFFFRQGLYEQYF.

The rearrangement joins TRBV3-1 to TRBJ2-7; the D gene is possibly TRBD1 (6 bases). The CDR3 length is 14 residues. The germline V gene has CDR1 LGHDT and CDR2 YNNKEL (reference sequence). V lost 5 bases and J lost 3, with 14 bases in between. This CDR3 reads CASSATTGYYEQYF. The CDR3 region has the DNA TGTGCCAGCAGCGCGACCACAGGGTACTACGAGCAGTACTTC.

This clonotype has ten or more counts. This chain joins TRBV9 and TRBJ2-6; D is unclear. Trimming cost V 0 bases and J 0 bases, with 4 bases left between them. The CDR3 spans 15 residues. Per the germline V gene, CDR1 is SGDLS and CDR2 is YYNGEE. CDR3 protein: CASSVAHSGANVLTF. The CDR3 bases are TGTGCCAGCAGCGTAGCCCACTCTGGGGCCAACGTCCTGACTTTC.

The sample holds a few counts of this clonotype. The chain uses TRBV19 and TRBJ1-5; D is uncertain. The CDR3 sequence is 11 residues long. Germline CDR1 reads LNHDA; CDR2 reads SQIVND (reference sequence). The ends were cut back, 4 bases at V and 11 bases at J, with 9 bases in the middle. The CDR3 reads CASSTAMSQHF. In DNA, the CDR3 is TGTGCCAGTAGTACCGCCATGTCCCAGCATTTT.

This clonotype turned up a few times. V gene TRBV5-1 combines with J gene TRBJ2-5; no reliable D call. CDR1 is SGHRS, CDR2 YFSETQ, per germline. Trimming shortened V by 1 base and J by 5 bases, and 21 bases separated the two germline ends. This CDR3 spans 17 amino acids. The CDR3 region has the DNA TGCGCCAGCAGCTTGTATCGTGCGCTCAACCCTCTCGAGACCCAGTACTTC. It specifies CASSLYRALNPLETQYF.

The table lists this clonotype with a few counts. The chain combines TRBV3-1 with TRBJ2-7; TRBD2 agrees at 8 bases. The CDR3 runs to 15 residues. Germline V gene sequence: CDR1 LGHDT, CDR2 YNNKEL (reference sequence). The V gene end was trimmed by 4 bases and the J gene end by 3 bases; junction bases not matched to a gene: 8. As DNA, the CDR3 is TGTGCCAGCAGCCGACAACTAGCGGTACACTACGAGCAGTACTTC. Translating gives CASSRQLAVHYEQYF.

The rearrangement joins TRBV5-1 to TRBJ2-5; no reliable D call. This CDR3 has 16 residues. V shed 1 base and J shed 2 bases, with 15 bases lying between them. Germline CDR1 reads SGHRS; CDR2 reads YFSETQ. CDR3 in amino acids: CASSLWYTPLQETQYF. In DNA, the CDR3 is TGCGCCAGCAGCTTGTGGTACACTCCCCTTCAAGAGACCCAGTACTTC. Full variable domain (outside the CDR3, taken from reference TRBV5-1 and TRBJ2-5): KAGVTQTPRYLIKTRGQQVTLSCSPISGHRSVSWYQQTPGQGLQFLFEYFSETQRNKGNFPGRFSGRQFSNSRSEMNVSTLELGDSALYLCASSLWYTPLQETQYFGPGTRLLVL.

The CDR3 spells CASSLGGGPNEQFF. The DNA of the CDR3 is TGTGCCAGCAGCTTAGGGGGTGGGCCAAATGAGCAGTTCTTC. The chain is built from TRBV7-9 and TRBJ2-1; D is undetermined. The CDR3 is 14 residues long. The germline V gene has CDR1 SEHNR and CDR2 FQNEAQ (reference sequence). V was cut by 1 base and J by 7 bases, with 11 bases left in between.

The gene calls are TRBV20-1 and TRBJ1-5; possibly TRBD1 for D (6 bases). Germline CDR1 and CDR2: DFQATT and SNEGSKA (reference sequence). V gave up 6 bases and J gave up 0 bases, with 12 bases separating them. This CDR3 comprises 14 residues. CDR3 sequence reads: CSAPTGYSNQPQHF. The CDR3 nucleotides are TGCAGTGCGCCGACAGGTTATAGCAATCAGCCCCAGCATTTT.

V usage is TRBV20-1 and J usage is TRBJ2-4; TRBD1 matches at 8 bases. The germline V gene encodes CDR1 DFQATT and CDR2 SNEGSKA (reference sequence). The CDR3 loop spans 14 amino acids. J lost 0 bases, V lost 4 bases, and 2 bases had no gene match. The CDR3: CSAIGTGAKNIQYF. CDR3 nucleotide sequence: TGCAGTGCTATCGGGACAGGAGCCAAAAACATTCAGTACTTC.

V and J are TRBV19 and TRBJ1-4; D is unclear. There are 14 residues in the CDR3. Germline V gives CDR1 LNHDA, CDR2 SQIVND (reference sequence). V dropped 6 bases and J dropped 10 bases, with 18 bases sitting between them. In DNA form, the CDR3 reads TGTGCCAGTAGCATCGGTGGGCCAGACGGAAAACTGTTTTTT. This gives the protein CASSIGGPDGKLFF.

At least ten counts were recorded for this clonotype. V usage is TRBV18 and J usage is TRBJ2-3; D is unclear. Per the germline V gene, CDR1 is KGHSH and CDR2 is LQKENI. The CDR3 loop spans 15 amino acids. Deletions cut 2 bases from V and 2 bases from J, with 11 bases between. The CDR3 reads CASSPSWLFTDTQYF. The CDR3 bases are TGTGCCAGCTCACCAAGTTGGCTCTTCACAGATACGCAGTATTTT.

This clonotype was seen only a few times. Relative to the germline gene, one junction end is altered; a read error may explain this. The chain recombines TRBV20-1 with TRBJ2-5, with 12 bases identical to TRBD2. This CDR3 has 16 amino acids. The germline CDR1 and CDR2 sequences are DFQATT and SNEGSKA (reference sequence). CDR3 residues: CSATPSSGRAQKTQYF. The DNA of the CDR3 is TGCAGTGCTACCCCTTCTAGCGGGAGGGCCCAAAAGACCCAGTACTTC.

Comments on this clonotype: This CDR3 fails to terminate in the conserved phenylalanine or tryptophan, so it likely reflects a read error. The CDR3 bases are TGTGCCAGCAGTGATCTCCTACCCTACGAGCAGTACTTG. Residues: CASSDLLPYEQYL. The chain uses TRBV25-1 and TRBJ2-7; the D is unclear. The CDR3 consists of 13 residues. Trimming cost V 3 bases and J 2 bases, with 8 bases left between them. Germline V gives CDR1 MGHDK, CDR2 SYGVNS.

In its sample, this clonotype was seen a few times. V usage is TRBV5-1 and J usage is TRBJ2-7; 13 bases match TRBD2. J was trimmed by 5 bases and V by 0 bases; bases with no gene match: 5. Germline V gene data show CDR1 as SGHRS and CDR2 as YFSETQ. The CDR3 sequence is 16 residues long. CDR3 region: CASSLGGLAGTHEQYF. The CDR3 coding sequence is TGCGCCAGCAGCTTGGGGGGACTAGCGGGAACCCACGAGCAGTACTTC.

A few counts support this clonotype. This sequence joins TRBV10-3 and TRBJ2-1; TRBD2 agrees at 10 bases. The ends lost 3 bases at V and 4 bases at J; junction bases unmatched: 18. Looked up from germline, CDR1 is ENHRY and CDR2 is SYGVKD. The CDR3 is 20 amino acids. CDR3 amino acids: CAISDPGLATHQVTYNEQFF. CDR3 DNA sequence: TGTGCCATCAGTGATCCGGGACTAGCGACCCACCAAGTCACTTACAATGAGCAGTTCTTC.

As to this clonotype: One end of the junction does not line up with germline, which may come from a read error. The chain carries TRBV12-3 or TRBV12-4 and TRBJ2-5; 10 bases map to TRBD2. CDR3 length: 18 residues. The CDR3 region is CTSSLGGLAGVYQETQYF. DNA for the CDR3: TGTACCAGCAGTTTAGGGGGTCTAGCGGGAGTGTACCAAGAGACCCAGTACTTC.